This T cell receptor beta chain was sequenced for a study of blood T cell repertoires in COVID-19. Turning to the study itself: Researchers got acute and convalescent COVID-19 samples from the United States, Italy and Spain. PBMCs, B-cell-depleted T cells, or T cells were the source of the cDNA or gDNA that made up the material.

Germline V CDR1 and CDR2: MNHEY, SVGAGI. This CDR3 region has 15 residues. V was pared by 2 bases and J by 7 bases, with 6 bases of the junction left unmatched. How the authors handled the data: From reference gene primer amplification, estimates of nucleated cell counts were derived. The assay was immunoSEQ multiplex PCR, and TCRdb's table has in-frame clones only and misses some. The V and J calls and the clone size are those of that table, but D and trimming were determined from the DNA. This sample has approximately 150,000 clones, with 88% found just once. This receptor was identified in a man aged 45 to 65 who had recovered from COVID-19. The sample taken for sequencing was peripheral blood. This chain connects TRBV6-5 to TRBJ2-1; 9 bases line up with TRBD2. CDR3 DNA sequence: TGTGCCAGCAGTTACCAGGCGGGGGGGCCGAATGAGCAGTTCTTC. Protein sequence: CASSYQAGGPNEQFF.